What follows describes a single TCR beta chain. What it recognizes is unknown. This specimen belongs to a study of cytomegalovirus exposure and HLA in healthy donors. Overall study findings and caveats: Cytomegalovirus-associated TCR beta chains were listed, numbering 150 to 200.

The CDR3 covers 14 residues. The germline V gene has CDR1 ENHRY and CDR2 SYGVKD. Trimming cost V 4 bases and J 0 bases, with 9 bases left between them. The PCR had 60 Vbeta and 13 Jbeta primers. Measured with immunoSEQ multiplex PCR; TCRdb has only the in-frame clones, and not every one. The sample lists roughly 170,000 clones, less than 90% occurring once. The sequencing input was PBMCs. The genes are TRBV10-3 and TRBJ1-1; tentative D call: TRBD1 (6 bases). The TCR comes from a woman between 45 and 65 years old in good health and CMV-seropositive. CDR3 in amino acids: CAISGGTMNTEAFF. The CDR3 DNA reads as TGTGCCATCAGTGGGGGGACAATGAACACTGAAGCTTTCTTT.